This is a list of T cell receptor beta chains from one sample in a study of CD8 T cells in Susac syndrome. TCRdb reprocessed the immunoSEQ multiplex PCR reads via MiXCR and lists one record per CDR3 protein. This sample has about 190,000 distinct CDR3 sequences; more than 90% occur once, and the top ten carry approximately 0.1%. The sequenced material came from CD4+ T cells from PBMCs. The receptor set was obtained from a human donor with Susac syndrome. CDR3s include the opening cysteine and the closing phenylalanine or tryptophan. A D gene is named only where the DNA matches it firmly. Size is stated for part of the rows, as once, few or many counts, or as a class when the clone is expanded.

d_call,j_call,clone_size,v_call,cdr3_nt,cdr3_aa
TRBD2,TRBJ2-3,.,TRBV9,TGTGCCAGCAGCTCCAATGCAGCGGGGGGCACAGATACGCAGTATTTT,CASSSNAAGGTDTQYF
.,TRBJ1-2,.,TRBV19,TGTGCCAGTAGTAATACACTGCTCTATGGCTACACCTTC,CASSNTLLYGYTF
.,TRBJ1-2,.,TRBV7-2,TGTGCCAGCACTCCGGGACGGTCTTATGGCTACACCTTC,CASTPGRSYGYTF
.,TRBJ1-1,once,TRBV20-1,TGCAGTGCTAAAGCCTATGAAGCTTTCTTT,CSAKAYEAFF
.,TRBJ2-7,.,TRBV30,TGTGCCTTAGACCGGACGGAATCCTACGAGCAGTACTTC,CALDRTESYEQYF
.,TRBJ1-1,.,TRBV14,TGTGCCAGCAGCAAAACAGGTCTTGGAGCTGAAGCTTTCTTT,CASSKTGLGAEAFF
.,TRBJ2-1,.,TRBV11-2,TGTGCCAGCAGCTTAGGAGGGGGGGCCTCCAATGAGCAGTTCTTC,CASSLGGGASNEQFF
.,TRBJ2-6,.,TRBV12-3/TRBV12-4,TGTGCCAGCAGTTTAGGTCCCGAGAGGGCTGGGGCCAACGTCCTGACTTTC,CASSLGPERAGANVLTF
.,TRBJ2-7,.,TRBV2,TGTGCCAGCAGTGAAGGGCCCGCTACCGGGGGGCAGTACTTC,CASSEGPATGGQYF
TRBD2,TRBJ2-1,.,TRBV2,TGTGCCAGCAGTGAACAGACTAGCGGGGGCCTACTAAGCTCCTACAATGAGCAGTTCTTC,CASSEQTSGGLLSSYNEQFF
.,TRBJ2-3,once,TRBV7-2,TGTGCCAGCAGCTTAGTCTCCGCAGATACGCAGTATTTT,CASSLVSADTQYF
TRBD2,TRBJ2-3,.,TRBV29-1,TGCAGCGTTGGGGAGCGGGGAGGCACAGATACGCAGTATTTT,CSVGERGGTDTQYF
.,TRBJ1-1,.,TRBV7-8,TGTGCCAGCAGCTTAGATCCCGGGAAGGCGAACACTGAAGCTTTCTTT,CASSLDPGKANTEAFF
.,TRBJ1-5,once,TRBV12-3/TRBV12-4,TGTGCCAGCAGCCCGGGAAGGGGGGGCAATCAGCCCCAGCATTTT,CASSPGRGGNQPQHF
TRBD1,TRBJ1-1,.,TRBV29-1,TGCAGCGTCCTTGGGACAGGGGGCCCGAACACTGAAGCTTTCTTT,CSVLGTGGPNTEAFF
.,TRBJ2-2,.,TRBV12-5,TGTGCTAGTGCACTAGACAGGCCGAACACCGGGGAGCTGTTTTTT,CASALDRPNTGELFF
TRBD2,TRBJ2-1,.,TRBV7-9,TGTGCCAGCAGCGGGCTAGCGGGCTCCTACAATGAGCAGTTCTTC,CASSGLAGSYNEQFF
.,TRBJ2-7,.,TRBV5-4,TGTGCCAGCCGGGGTAGCGGTTACGAGCAGTACTTC,CASRGSGYEQYF
TRBD1,TRBJ1-1,.,TRBV9,TGTGCCAGCAGCCGAGGACAGGGGGCGGTGGGCACTGAAGCTTTCTTT,CASSRGQGAVGTEAFF
.,TRBJ2-1,.,TRBV5-1,TGCGCCAGCAGCTTAGCGGATGGGGGGAGCGAGCAGTTCTTC,CASSLADGGSEQFF
.,TRBJ2-1,.,TRBV18,TGTGCCAGCTCACCTGAGACAGGCTTCTCCTACAATGAGCAGTTCTTC,CASSPETGFSYNEQFF
TRBD2,TRBJ2-5,.,TRBV2,TGTGCCAGCAGTGGAGGGACTAGGTCCGAGACCCAGTACTTC,CASSGGTRSETQYF
TRBD1,TRBJ1-4,.,TRBV6-2/TRBV6-3,TGTGCCAGCAGAGACGGGACAGGGGGTGAAGAAAAACTGTTTTTT,CASRDGTGGEEKLFF
.,TRBJ1-6,.,TRBV20-1,TGCAGTGCTAGAGGGGGGACGGACAATTCACCCCTCCACTTT,CSARGGTDNSPLHF
.,TRBJ2-1,.,TRBV4-3,TGCGCCAGCAGCCAAACGTACAATGAGCAGTTCTTC,CASSQTYNEQFF
TRBD1,TRBJ1-2,.,TRBV7-2,TGTGCCAGCAGCTGGATGTGGATTGAGACAGGGACAAATATCTACACCTTC,CASSWMWIETGTNIYTF
.,TRBJ2-3,.,TRBV5-1,TGCGCCAGCAGCTCTGGGGCTCAGCCTACAGATACGCAGTATTTT,CASSSGAQPTDTQYF
.,TRBJ2-2,.,TRBV3-1,TGTGCCAGCAGCCATTTGGGAACTTCCACCGGGGAGCTGTTTTTT,CASSHLGTSTGELFF
.,TRBJ2-1,once,TRBV7-8,TGTGCCAGCAGCCTATTCTCCGGCAATGAGCAGTTCTTC,CASSLFSGNEQFF
.,TRBJ2-5,.,TRBV12-3/TRBV12-4,TGTGCCAGCACCCCACCCGGAGGGCGGCAAGAGACCCAGTACTTC,CASTPPGGRQETQYF
TRBD1,TRBJ2-5,.,TRBV11-2,TGTGCCAGCAGCTTAGAGGGTCGTAGGGGGACAGGGAGTCTCGAGACCCAGTACTTC,CASSLEGRRGTGSLETQYF
.,TRBJ2-7,.,TRBV7-2,TGTGCCAGCAGCTTAGCTAAGGAGCAGTACTTC,CASSLAKEQYF
.,TRBJ2-5,.,TRBV4-3,TGCGCCAGCAGCCAAGAGGGGGCGGGGAAGACCCAGTACTTC,CASSQEGAGKTQYF
.,TRBJ1-2,.,TRBV20-1,TGCATGTTCCCGCGAGCTAACTATGGCTACACCTTC,CMFPRANYGYTF
.,TRBJ1-2,.,TRBV6-2/TRBV6-3,TGTGCCAGCAGTGAGGGGCCTAACTATGGCTACACCTTC,CASSEGPNYGYTF
TRBD2,TRBJ2-1,.,TRBV11-2,TGTGCCAGCAGCTTAAGACTAGCGGGTCTCAATGAGCAGTTCTTC,CASSLRLAGLNEQFF
.,TRBJ2-5,.,TRBV2,TGTGCCAGCAGTGAAGCGGGGGGGCATCAGTACTTC,CASSEAGGHQYF
.,TRBJ2-1,.,TRBV15,TGTGCCACCAGCAGAGTCGGAGCCTGGGATGAGCAGTTCTTC,CATSRVGAWDEQFF
TRBD2,TRBJ2-7,once,TRBV20-1,TGCAGTGCTAGTGGACGGCTAGCGGGGGTGACCTACGAGCAGTACTTC,CSASGRLAGVTYEQYF
TRBD1,TRBJ2-7,.,TRBV20-1,TGCAGTGCGCCCGGAGGACAGGGAATCTACGAGCAGTACTTC,CSAPGGQGIYEQYF
.,TRBJ2-7,.,TRBV5-1,TGCGCCAGCAGCTTGTCGCCTAGCGCGGAGCAGTACTTC,CASSLSPSAEQYF
.,TRBJ1-5,.,TRBV7-2,TGTGCCAGCAGCTTAGTGGGGTTGGGGCATCAGCCCCAGCATTTT,CASSLVGLGHQPQHF
TRBD2,TRBJ2-3,.,TRBV12-3/TRBV12-4,TGTGCCAGCAGTCTCCGCGGACTAGGCACTAGCACAGATACGCAGTATTTT,CASSLRGLGTSTDTQYF
.,TRBJ1-5,.,TRBV3-1,TGTGCCAGCAGCCAAGGGTGGGGCAATCAGCCCCAGCATTTT,CASSQGWGNQPQHF
.,TRBJ2-2,.,TRBV29-1,TGCAGCGTTGATCGGGCAGGGACCGGGGAGCTGTTTTTT,CSVDRAGTGELFF
TRBD2,TRBJ2-3,once,TRBV14,TGTGCCAGCAGCCATCCAATACTAGCGGGCCAAGGGAATGGAGATACGCAGTATTTT,CASSHPILAGQGNGDTQYF
.,TRBJ1-4,.,TRBV29-1,TGCAGCGTCCGCGGAATGGGGCATAAGGGGGCTAATGAAAAACTGTTTTTT,CSVRGMGHKGANEKLFF
.,TRBJ2-5,.,TRBV6-5,TGTGCCAGCAGTTACTTCCTTGGGAGGACAGGACAAGAGACCCAGTACTTC,CASSYFLGRTGQETQYF
.,TRBJ1-1,once,TRBV3-1,TGTGCCAGCAGACCGCAAGACAGGCTGAACACTGAAGCTTTCTTT,CASRPQDRLNTEAFF
.,TRBJ2-5,.,TRBV28,TGTGCCAGCAGTATTAACGCGGAGACCCAGTACTTC,CASSINAETQYF
.,TRBJ1-4,.,TRBV12-5,TGTGCTAGTGCCGAAGACACGAATGAAAAACTGTTTTTT,CASAEDTNEKLFF
TRBD1,TRBJ2-7,.,TRBV29-1,TGCAGCGTCAGACAGGGGCCGTACGAGCAGTACTTC,CSVRQGPYEQYF
TRBD1,TRBJ1-2,.,TRBV30,TGTGCCTGGAGCCAGGGACAGGGATCCTATGGCTACACCTTC,CAWSQGQGSYGYTF